The 3 T cell receptor beta chains given below trace back to one sample, sequenced in a study of technical replicates of blood from a handful of donors. The data were produced by immunoSEQ multiplex PCR, yet TCRdb's version contains in-frame clones alone and is incomplete. This repertoire shows about 76,000 clones, 94% found once; its top ten account for about 0.35%. Material for sequencing was T cells isolated from PBMCs. These receptors all stem from a human donor in good health.

The V call is TRBV2, the J call TRBJ2-1, with 8 bases fitting TRBD2. CDR3 length equals 15 residues. V was pared by 6 bases and J by 3 bases, with 7 bases of the junction left unmatched. CDR1 and CDR2 from the germline V gene are SNHLY and FYNNEI. The CDR3 is CASRSLAGIYNEQFF. CDR3 bases: TGTGCCAGCAGATCCCTAGCGGGCATCTACAATGAGCAGTTCTTC. The whole variable domain, remainder taken from reference TRBV2 and TRBJ2-1, is EPEVTQTPSHQVTQMGQEVILRCVPISNHLYFYWYRQILGQKVEFLVSFYNNEISEKSEIFDDQFSVERPDGSNFTLKIRSTKLEDSAMYFCASRSLAGIYNEQFFGPGTRLTVL.

About this clone: Other DNA sequences in this sample translate to the same CDR3. This chain uses TRBV30 with TRBJ1-1; unclear D gene. The germline V gene has CDR1 GTSNPN and CDR2 SVGIG (reference sequence). Trimming took 1 base from V and 0 from J, leaving 9 bases between them. The CDR3 is made up of 14 amino acids. The CDR3 loop is CAWSGLTVNTEAFF. CDR3 coding DNA: TGTGCCTGGAGTGGATTAACAGTGAACACTGAAGCTTTCTTT.

This clone was observed a single time. J is TRBJ1-2 and V is TRBV4-2; D might be TRBD1 (6 bases). The ends were cut back, 1 base at V and 13 bases at J, with 16 bases in the middle. Germline-derived CDR1 and CDR2 are LGHNA and YNFKEQ. This CDR3 spans 13 amino acids. The DNA of the CDR3 is TGTGCCAGCAGCCAAGTACAGGGTTCAGAGTCCACCTTC. Its translation is CASSQVQGSESTF.